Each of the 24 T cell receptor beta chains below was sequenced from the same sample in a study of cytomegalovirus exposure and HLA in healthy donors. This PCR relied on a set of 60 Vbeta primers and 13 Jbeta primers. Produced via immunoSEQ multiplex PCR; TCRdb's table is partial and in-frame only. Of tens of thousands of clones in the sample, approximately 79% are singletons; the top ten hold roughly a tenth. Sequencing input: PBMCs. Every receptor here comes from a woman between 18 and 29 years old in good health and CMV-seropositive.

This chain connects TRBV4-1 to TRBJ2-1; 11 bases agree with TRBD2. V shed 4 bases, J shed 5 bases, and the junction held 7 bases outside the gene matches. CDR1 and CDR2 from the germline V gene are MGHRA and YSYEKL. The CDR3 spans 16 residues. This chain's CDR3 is CASSLHGTSGNNEQFF. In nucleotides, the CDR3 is TGCGCCAGCAGCCTCCACGGGACTAGCGGCAACAATGAGCAGTTCTTC.

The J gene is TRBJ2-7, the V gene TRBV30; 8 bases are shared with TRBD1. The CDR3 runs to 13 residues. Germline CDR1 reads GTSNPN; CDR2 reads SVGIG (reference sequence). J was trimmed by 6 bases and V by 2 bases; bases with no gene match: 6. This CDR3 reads CAWSWGRGREQYF. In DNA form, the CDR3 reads TGTGCCTGGAGTTGGGGCAGGGGGCGCGAGCAGTACTTC.

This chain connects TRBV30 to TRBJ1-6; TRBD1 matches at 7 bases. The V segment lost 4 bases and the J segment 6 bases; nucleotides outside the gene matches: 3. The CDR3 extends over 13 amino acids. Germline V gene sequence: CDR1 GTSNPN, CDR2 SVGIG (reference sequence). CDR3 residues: CAWKGTANSPLHF. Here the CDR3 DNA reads TGTGCCTGGAAGGGGACAGCTAATTCACCCCTCCACTTT.

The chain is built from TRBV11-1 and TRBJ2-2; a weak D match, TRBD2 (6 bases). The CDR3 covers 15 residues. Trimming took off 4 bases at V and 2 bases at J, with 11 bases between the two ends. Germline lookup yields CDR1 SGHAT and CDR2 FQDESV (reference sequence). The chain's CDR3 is CASSYTAGNTGELFF. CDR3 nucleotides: TGTGCCAGCAGCTACACAGCGGGTAACACCGGGGAGCTGTTTTTT. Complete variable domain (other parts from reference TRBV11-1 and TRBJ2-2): EAEVAQSPRYKITEKSQAVAFWCDPISGHATLYWYRQILGQGPELLVQFQDESVVDDSQLPKDRFSAERLKGVDSTLKIQPAELGDSAMYLCASSYTAGNTGELFFGEGSRLTVL.

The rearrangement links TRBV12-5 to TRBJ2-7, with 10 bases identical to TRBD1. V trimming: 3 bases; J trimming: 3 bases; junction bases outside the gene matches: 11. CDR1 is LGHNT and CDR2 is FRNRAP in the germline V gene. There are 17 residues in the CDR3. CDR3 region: CASGFLIPGTGVYEQYF. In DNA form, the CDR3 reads TGTGCTAGTGGTTTCTTGATACCCGGGACAGGGGTCTACGAGCAGTACTTC. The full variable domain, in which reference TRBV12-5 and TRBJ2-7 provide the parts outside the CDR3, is DARVTQTPRHKVTEMGQEVTMRCQPILGHNTVFWYRQTMMQGLELLAYFRNRAPLDDSGMPKDRFSAEMPDATLATLKIQPSEPRDSAVYFCASGFLIPGTGVYEQYFGPGTRLTVT.

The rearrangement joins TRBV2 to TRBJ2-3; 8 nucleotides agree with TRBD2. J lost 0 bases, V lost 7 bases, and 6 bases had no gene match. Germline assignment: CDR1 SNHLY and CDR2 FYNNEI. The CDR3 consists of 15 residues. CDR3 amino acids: CASNRGGLSTDTQYF. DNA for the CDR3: TGTGCCAGCAATCGCGGGGGGCTCAGCACAGATACGCAGTATTTT.

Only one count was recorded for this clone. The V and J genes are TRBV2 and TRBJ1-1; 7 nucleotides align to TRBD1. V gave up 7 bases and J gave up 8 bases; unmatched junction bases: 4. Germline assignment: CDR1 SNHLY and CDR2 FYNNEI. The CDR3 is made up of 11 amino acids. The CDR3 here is CASILDREAFF. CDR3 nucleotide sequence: TGTGCCAGCATATTGGACAGGGAAGCTTTCTTT.

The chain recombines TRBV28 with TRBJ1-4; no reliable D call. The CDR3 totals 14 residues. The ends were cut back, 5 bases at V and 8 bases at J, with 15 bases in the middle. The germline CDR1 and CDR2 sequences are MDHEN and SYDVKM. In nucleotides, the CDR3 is TGTGCCAGCAGTCTCGGGAGGGCGGAAGAAAAACTGTTTTTT. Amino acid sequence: CASSLGRAEEKLFF.

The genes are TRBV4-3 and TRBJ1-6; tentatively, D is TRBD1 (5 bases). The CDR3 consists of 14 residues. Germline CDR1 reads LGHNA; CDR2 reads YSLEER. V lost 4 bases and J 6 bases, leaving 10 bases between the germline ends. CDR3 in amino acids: CASSRQPTNSPLHF. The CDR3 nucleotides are TGCGCCAGCAGCCGACAGCCCACTAATTCACCCCTCCACTTT.

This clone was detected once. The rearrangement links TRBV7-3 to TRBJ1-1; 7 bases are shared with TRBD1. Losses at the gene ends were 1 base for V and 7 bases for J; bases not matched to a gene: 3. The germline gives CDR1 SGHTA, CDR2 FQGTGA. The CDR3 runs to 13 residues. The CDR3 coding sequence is TGTGCCAGCAGCTTAATAGGGGGCGGTGAAGCTTTCTTT. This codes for CASSLIGGGEAFF. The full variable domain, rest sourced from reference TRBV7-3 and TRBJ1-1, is GAGVSQTPSNKVTEKGKYVELRCDPISGHTALYWYRQSLGQGPEFLIYFQGTGAADDSGLPNDRFFAVRPEGSVSTLKIQRTERGDSAVYLCASSLIGGGEAFFGQGTRLTVV.

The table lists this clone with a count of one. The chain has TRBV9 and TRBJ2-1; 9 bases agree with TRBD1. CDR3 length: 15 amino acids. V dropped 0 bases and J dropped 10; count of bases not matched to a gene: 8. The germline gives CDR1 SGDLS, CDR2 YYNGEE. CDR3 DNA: TGTGCCAGCAGCGTAGTAGGGACAGGGCTTCTAGAGCAGTTCTTC. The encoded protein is CASSVVGTGLLEQFF.

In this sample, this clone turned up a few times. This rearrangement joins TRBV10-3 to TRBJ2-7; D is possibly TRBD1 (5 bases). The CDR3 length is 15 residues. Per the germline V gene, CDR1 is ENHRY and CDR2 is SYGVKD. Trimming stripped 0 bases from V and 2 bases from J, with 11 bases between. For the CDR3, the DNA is TGTGCCATCAGTGAGTCCGCAGGGCAGCCCTACGAGCAGTACTTC. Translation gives CAISESAGQPYEQYF.

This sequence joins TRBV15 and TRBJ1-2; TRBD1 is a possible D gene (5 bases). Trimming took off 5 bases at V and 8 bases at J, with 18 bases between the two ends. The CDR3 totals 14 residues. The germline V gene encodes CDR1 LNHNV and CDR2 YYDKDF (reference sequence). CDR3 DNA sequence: TGTGCCACCAGCCGGGGAGGGGCGGGTGGGGGCTACACCTTC. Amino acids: CATSRGGAGGGYTF.

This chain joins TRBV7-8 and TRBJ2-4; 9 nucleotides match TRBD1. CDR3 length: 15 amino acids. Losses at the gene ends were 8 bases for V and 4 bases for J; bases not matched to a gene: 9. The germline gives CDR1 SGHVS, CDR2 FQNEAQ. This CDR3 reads CASETGGPPKNIQYF. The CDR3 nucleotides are TGTGCCAGCGAGACAGGGGGGCCCCCTAAAAACATTCAGTACTTC.

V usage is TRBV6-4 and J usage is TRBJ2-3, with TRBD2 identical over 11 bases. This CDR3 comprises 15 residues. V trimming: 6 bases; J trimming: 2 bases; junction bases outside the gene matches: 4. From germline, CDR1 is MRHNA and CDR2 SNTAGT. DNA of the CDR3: TGTGCCAGCAGCTCTAGCGGGGGGACCACAGATACGCAGTATTTT. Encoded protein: CASSSSGGTTDTQYF.

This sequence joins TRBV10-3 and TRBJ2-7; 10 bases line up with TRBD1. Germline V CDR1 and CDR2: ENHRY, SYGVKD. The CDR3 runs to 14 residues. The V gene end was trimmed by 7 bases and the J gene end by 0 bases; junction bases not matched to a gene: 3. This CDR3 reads CAIKGQGSSYEQYF. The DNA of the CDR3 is TGTGCCATCAAGGGACAGGGGAGCTCCTACGAGCAGTACTTC.

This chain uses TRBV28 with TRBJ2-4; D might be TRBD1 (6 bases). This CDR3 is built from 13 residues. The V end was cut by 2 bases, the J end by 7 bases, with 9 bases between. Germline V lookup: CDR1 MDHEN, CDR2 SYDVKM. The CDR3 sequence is CASSLGRGNIQYF. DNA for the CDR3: TGTGCCAGCAGTTTAGGCAGGGGCAACATTCAGTACTTC.

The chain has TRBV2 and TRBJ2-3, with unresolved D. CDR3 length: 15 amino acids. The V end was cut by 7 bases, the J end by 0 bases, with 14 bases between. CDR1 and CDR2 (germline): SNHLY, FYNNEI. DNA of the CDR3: TGTGCCAGCACCCGGGTCCCAACTAGCACAGATACGCAGTATTTT. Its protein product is CASTRVPTSTDTQYF.

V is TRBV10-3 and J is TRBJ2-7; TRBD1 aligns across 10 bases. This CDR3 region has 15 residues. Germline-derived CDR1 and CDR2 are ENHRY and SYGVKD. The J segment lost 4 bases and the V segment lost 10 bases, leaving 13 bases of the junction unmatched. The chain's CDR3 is CATRATGTGDYEQYF. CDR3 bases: TGTGCCACCCGGGCCACAGGGACAGGGGATTACGAGCAGTACTTC.

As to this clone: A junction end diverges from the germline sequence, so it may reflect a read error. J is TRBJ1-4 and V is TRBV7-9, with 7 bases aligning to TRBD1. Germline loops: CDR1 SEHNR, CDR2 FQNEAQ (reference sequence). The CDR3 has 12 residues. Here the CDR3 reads CSSRGGEKELFF. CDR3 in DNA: TGTTCCAGCAGGGGGGGGGAGAAAGAACTGTTTTTT.

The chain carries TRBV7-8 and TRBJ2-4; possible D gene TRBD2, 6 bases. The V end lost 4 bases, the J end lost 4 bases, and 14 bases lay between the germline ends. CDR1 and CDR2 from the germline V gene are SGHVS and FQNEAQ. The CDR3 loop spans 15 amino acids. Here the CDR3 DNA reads TGTGCCAGCAGCTCAACCCCCGGGACTAAAAACATTCAGTACTTC. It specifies CASSSTPGTKNIQYF.

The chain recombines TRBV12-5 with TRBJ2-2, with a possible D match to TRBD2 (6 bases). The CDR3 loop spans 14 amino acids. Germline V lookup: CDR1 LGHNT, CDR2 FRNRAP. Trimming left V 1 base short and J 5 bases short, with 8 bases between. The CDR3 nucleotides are TGTGCTAGTGGTTTGGGACTAGTTACCGGGGAGCTGTTTTTT. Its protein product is CASGLGLVTGELFF.

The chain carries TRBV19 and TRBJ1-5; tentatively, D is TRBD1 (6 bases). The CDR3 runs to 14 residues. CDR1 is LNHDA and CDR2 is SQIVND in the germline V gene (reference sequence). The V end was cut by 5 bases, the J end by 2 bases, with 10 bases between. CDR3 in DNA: TGTGCCAGTAGTTGGGGGGGCCGCAATCAGCCCCAGCATTTT. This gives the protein CASSWGGRNQPQHF.

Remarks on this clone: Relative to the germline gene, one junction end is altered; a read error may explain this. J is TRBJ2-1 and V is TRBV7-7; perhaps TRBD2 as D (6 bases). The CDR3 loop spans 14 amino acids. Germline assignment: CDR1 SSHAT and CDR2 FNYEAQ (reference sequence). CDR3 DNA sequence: TGTGCTAGCAGCCTAACTCGTAGCGGCAATGAGCAGTTCTTC. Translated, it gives CASSLTRSGNEQFF.